This entry is about one T cell receptor beta chain. This record comes from a study of blood T cells in healthy people across ages. Through a sample-barcoded 5' primer and a J-beta primer mix, a second PCR was run for 7 to 11 cycles. One entry per CDR3 protein results from TCRdb running MiXCR on the 5' RACE reads. Altogether 1.2 million to 1.5 million distinct CDR3 sequences are present, 59% being singletons, with the ten largest covering under 8.5%. V was cut by 8 bases and J by 0 bases, with 14 bases left in between. This CDR3 has 15 residues. The receptor's source is a young man in good health. This chain links TRBV12-3 or TRBV12-4 with TRBJ2-1; perhaps TRBD1 as D (5 bases). The specimen sequenced was blood. The chain's CDR3 is CASGIQAASYNEQFF. CDR3 in DNA: TGTGCCAGCGGAATACAGGCGGCCTCCTACAATGAGCAGTTCTTC.